This TCR beta chain is from a study of identical twins. TCRdb reprocessed the 5' RACE reads via MiXCR and lists one record per CDR3 protein. The profile shows about 790,000 distinct CDR3 sequences, 18% of them singletons. Germline V lookup: CDR1 DFQATT, CDR2 SNEGSKA (reference sequence). V gave up 3 bases and J gave up 0 bases; unmatched junction bases: 6. The CDR3 sequence is 16 residues long. The same data also went into a second study, on T cells expressing NK-cell markers.

This receptor was taken from a woman younger than 35 in good health. The V and J genes are TRBV20-1 and TRBJ2-1; 9 bases line up with TRBD2. The specimen was PBMCs. The CDR3 DNA reads as TGCAGTGCTAGGCTTCTAGCGGGGACCTCCTACAATGAGCAGTTCTTC. Residues: CSARLLAGTSYNEQFF.